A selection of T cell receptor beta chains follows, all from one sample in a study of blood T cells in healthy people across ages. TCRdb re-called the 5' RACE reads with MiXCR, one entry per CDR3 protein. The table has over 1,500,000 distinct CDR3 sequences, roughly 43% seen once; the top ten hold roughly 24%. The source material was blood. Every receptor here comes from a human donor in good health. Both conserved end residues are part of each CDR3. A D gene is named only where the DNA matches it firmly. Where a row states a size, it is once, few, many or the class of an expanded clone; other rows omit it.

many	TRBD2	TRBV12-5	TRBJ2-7	CASGLAGGPYEQYF	TGTGCTAGTGGTCTAGCGGGGGGCCCCTACGAGCAGTACTTC
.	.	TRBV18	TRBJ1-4	CASAPTGANEKLFF	TGTGCCAGCGCGCCCACGGGAGCTAATGAAAAACTGTTTTTT
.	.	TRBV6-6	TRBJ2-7	CASSDSMGGPYEQYF	TGTGCCAGCAGTGACTCGATGGGGGGACCCTACGAGCAGTACTTC
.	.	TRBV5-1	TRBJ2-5	CASSLLRVPGETQYF	TGCGCCAGCAGCTTGTTAAGAGTCCCTGGGGAGACCCAGTACTTC
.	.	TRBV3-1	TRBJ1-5	CASSHSLHSGNQPQHF	TGTGCCAGCAGCCATTCACTGCATTCGGGCAATCAGCCCCAGCATTTT
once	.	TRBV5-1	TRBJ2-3	CASSLNPGTQYF	TGCGCCAGCAGCTTGAATCCAGGGACGCAGTATTTT
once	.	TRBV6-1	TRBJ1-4	CASSPVGQNLGKLFF	TGTGCCAGCAGCCCGGTAGGGCAAAACTTGGGAAAACTGTTTTTT
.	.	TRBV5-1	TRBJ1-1	CASKVEDTEAFF	TGCGCCAGCAAAGTAGAGGACACTGAAGCTTTCTTT
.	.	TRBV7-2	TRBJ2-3	CAGSSLGNADTQYF	TGTGCCGGCAGCTCCCTAGGGAACGCAGATACGCAGTATTTT
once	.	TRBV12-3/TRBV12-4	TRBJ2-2	CASLDRNTGELFF	TGTGCCAGCCTTGACAGGAACACCGGGGAGCTGTTTTTT
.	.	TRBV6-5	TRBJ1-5	CASSADRRLQPQHF	TGTGCCAGCAGTGCTGACAGAAGGCTTCAGCCCCAGCATTTT
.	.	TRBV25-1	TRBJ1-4	CASSILGGVEKLFF	TGTGCCAGCAGTATACTGGGGGGTGTTGAAAAACTGTTTTTT
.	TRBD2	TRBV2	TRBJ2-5	CASSDPSGGPEETQYF	TGTGCCAGCAGTGACCCTAGCGGGGGTCCAGAAGAGACCCAGTACTTC